Sequencing of this T cell receptor (beta chain) was carried out in a study of Japanese encephalitis immunity and Zika vaccine responses (dated by TCRdb to the early 2020s). About the study as a whole: The included participants were given three 5.0 ug doses of alum-adjuvanted ZPIV at weeks 0, 4 and 28. About 12 participants were given two doses of JEV vaccine (IXIARO) 28 days apart, two to three months before the first ZPIV dose. One dose of YFV vaccine (YF-VAX) was administered before ZPIV to eleven to twelve participants, and several participants were flavivirus-naive. For TCR sequencing, six representative participants were selected from each pre-vaccination group, and samples were taken at week 0 (after pre-vaccination, before ZPIV) and at week 52. TCR repertoires from a few flavivirus-naive individuals were also analyzed at weeks 2, 6 and 52 after the start of ZPIV vaccination. For stimulations, either ZIKV structural-protein peptide pools divided into flavivirus-conserved and non-conserved sets or JEV or YFV peptides matching the pre-vaccination were used. The ZIKV peptides, 15-mers that overlapped by 11 residues, were chosen for containing NetMHCpan/NetMHCII-predicted epitopes with affinity below 50 nM. The study asked whether earlier vaccination against Japanese encephalitis virus (JEV) or yellow fever virus (YFV) shaped CD4 T cell responses to the Zika vaccine.

Library preparation used 5' RACE. Before sequencing, TCRbeta libraries were pooled in proportion to the sorted cell numbers of each library. RNAzol RT was used to extract total RNA from the sorted cells, and cDNA was then synthesized using an oligo(dT) primer together with a template-switching oligo. The TCRbeta V-CDR3-J region was amplified by PCR with Kapa HiFi between a SMARTer oligo primer and a TCRbeta constant-region primer. Illumina adaptors and sample-specific index barcodes were added in a second PCR, followed by HighPrep bead cleanup and Bioanalyzer confirmation of a band of roughly 650 bp. Libraries were sequenced on an Illumina MiSeq with 2x151 bp paired-end reads. The study's own analysis went as follows. An in-house Java program demultiplexed the reads, while MiXCR assigned TCRbeta annotations and counted clonotypes. Repertoire overlap was assessed with Morisita-Horn indices from the R package vegan, and UPGMA clustering and Circos plots of recurring clonotypes were generated. Shannon diversity and richness were normalized to the maximum possible value based on input cell numbers, so that values between 0 and 1 were obtained. CDR3beta sequences were aligned with MUSCLE, distances were computed with SeqinR, and multidimensional scaling was plotted in R. Using fastp at Q25 and MiXCR, TCRdb reprocessed the public reads and kept productive beta chains. Each entry merges the rows of one CDR3 protein and shows their most common DNA and genes. Clone size and V and J calls follow TCRdb, not the original study. In this sample the table shows 250 to 350 distinct CDR3 sequences, 1.5% to 2% of which occur a single time. The ten largest clones take up approximately 31% of the sample.

After labeling with CellTrace CFSE, PBMCs were cultured for about 6 days in RPMI containing roughly 7.5% human serum along with peptide pools, each at around 1 ug/mL. Unfixed proliferating CD4 T cells were sorted on a BD FACSAria as live CD56-CD19-CD16-CD3+CD4+ CFSE-low cells. Enrolled adults were healthy and seronegative for ZIKV, JEV, YFV, DENV and WNV by microneutralization screening. Samples came from a phase 1, double-blinded, randomized, placebo-controlled trial of an alum-adjuvanted Zika purified-inactivated virus (ZPIV) vaccine. Peripheral blood mononuclear cells were isolated using a standard procedure and kept frozen in liquid nitrogen until needed. This clonotype is identified as large (0.1 to 1%). Base quality data are lacking; no much larger clone is found one base away. Trimming removed 4 bases from V and 6 bases from J, leaving 18 bases between the germline ends. The CDR3, cysteine through phenylalanine, is 15 amino acids long. Solely the CDR3 DNA is kept, with 45 bases framed from the first base. CDR1 and CDR2, per the germline V gene (reference sequence), are PRHDT and FYEKMQ.

The paper as a whole reports these results and caveats: Samples clustered by participant with no similarity between individuals, suggesting no public TCRs were detected. Higher repertoire similarity across time-points and stimulations was observed in JEV-pre-vaccinated donors than in YFV-pre-vaccinated donors, indicating that more clonotypes were common to ZIKV and JEV stimulation. Because there were not enough samples, the peptide pools could not be deconvoluted, which meant the specific peptides behind the cross-reactive responses went unidentified. Only a few individuals showed CD8 T cell responses to ZIKV peptide pools, and those responses were very low in magnitude. After ZPIV, a significant decrease in repertoire richness of CD4 T cells responding to conserved ZIKV epitopes was observed in JEV-pre-vaccinated donors. Rather than the whole vaccinated cohort, the analysis covered just a subset of trial participants, namely those who received three doses and had adequate samples.

This sequence uses TRBV13 and TRBJ2-5, with the D gene call left open. This clonotype originated in an adult man who received an inactivated Zika virus vaccine. The sample was antigen-activated CD4+ T cells from blood, cultured, taken during a Zika inactivated vaccine study. In nucleotide form, the sequence is TGTGCCAGCAGCTACTCGGTGGGGTCCCCCAAGACCCAGTACTTC. Its translation is CASSYSVGSPKTQYF.